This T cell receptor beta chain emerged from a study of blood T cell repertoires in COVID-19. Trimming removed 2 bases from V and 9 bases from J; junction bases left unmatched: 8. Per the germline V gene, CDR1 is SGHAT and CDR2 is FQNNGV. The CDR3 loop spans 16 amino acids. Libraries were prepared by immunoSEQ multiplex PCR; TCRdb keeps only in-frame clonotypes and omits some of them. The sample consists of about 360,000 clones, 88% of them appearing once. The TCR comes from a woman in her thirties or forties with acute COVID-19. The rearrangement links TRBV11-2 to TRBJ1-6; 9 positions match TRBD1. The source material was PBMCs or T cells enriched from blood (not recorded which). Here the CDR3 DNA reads TGTGCCAGCAGCTTATCCGGGACAGGGCCTTTTTCACCCCTCCACTTT. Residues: CASSLSGTGPFSPLHF.